The T cell receptor (beta chain) described here comes from a study of Graves' ophthalmopathy and Graves' hyperthyroidism. PBMCs originated in roughly 9.3 ml of fresh peripheral blood. V lost 6 bases and J 4 bases, leaving 21 bases between the germline ends. The CDR3 has 16 amino acids. Transcripts of RNA were the source for amplifying TCR beta CDR3 regions. An opening RT-PCR round employed HTBI primers and preceded a second-round multiplex PCR. TCRdb recomputed calls from the multiplex PCR reads with MiXCR, one row per CDR3 protein. The table shows about 420,000 distinct CDR3 sequences, with over 20% occurring only once.

The source material was peripheral blood. The TCR originated in a young woman with stable Graves' hyperthyroidism. The rearrangement uses TRBV12-3 or TRBV12-4 and TRBJ2-5; D is possibly TRBD1 (5 bases). The CDR3 is CASRNHGARVLETQYF. The CDR3 DNA reads as TGTGCCAGCAGAAATCACGGAGCCAGGGTATTAGAGACCCAGTACTTC.